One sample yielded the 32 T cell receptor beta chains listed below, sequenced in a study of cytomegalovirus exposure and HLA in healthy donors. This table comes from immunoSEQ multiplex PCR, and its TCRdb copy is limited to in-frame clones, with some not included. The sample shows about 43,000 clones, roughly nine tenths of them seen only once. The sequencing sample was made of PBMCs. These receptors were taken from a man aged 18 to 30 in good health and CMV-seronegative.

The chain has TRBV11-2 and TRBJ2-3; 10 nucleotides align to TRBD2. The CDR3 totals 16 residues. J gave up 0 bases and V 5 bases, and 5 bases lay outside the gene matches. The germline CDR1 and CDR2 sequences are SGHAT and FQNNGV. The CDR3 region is CASSTAAGGSTDTQYF. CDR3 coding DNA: TGTGCCAGCAGCACTGCAGCGGGGGGGAGCACAGATACGCAGTATTTT.

The CDR3 DNA reads as TGTGCCAGCAGACCGCCGGGACAGAACTACGAGCAGTACTTC. It is translated as CASRPPGQNYEQYF. This chain connects TRBV6-5 to TRBJ2-7, with TRBD1 identical over 7 bases. The CDR3 covers 14 residues. Germline V gene sequence: CDR1 MNHEY, CDR2 SVGAGI. With 6 bases clipped from V and 3 bases from J, the junction kept 8 bases outside the gene matches.

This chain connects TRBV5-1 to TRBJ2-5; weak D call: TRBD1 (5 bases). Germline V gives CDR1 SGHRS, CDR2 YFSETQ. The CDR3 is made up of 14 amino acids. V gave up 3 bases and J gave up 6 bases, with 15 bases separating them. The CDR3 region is CASSSSSGSQTQYF. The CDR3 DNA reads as TGCGCCAGCAGCTCGTCGTCAGGGTCGCAGACCCAGTACTTC.

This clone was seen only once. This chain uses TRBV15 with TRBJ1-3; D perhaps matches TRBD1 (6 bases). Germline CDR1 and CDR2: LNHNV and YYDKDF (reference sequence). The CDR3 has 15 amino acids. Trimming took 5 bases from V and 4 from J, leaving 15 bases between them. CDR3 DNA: TGTGCCACCAGCCTAGCGGGGGCGCGGGGAAACACCATATATTTT. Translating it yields CATSLAGARGNTIYF.

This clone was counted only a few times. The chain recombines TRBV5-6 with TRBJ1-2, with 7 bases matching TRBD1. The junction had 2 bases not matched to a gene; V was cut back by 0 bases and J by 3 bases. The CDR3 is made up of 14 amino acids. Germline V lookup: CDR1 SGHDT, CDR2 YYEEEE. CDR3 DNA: TGTGCCAGCAGCTTGGTGGACAGGTACTATGGCTACACCTTC. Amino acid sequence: CASSLVDRYYGYTF.

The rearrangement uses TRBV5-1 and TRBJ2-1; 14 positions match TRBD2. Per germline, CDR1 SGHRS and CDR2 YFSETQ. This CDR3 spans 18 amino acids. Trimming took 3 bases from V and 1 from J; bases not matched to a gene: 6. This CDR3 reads CASSWGLAGAQSYNEQFF. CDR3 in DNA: TGCGCCAGCAGCTGGGGACTAGCGGGAGCCCAGTCCTACAATGAGCAGTTCTTC.

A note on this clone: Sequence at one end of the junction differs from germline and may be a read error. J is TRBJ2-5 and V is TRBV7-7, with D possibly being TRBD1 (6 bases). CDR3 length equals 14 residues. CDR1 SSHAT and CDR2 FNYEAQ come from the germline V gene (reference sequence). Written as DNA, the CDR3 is TGTGCTAGCAGCTTAATCGGACAGCAAGAGACCCAGTACTTC. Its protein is CASSLIGQQETQYF. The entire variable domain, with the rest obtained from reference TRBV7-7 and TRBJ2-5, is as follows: GAGVSQSPRYKVTKRGQDVTLRCDPISSHATLYWYQQALGQGPEFLTYFNYEAQPDKSGLPSDRFSAERPEGSISTLTIQRTEQRDSAMYRCASSLIGQQETQYFGPGTRLLVL.

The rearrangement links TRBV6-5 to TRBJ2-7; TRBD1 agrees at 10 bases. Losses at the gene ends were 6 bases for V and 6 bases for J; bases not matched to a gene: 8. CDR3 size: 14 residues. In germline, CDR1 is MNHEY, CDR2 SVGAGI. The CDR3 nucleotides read TGTGCCAGCAGCCTTGGGACAGGGGTCTTCGAGCAGTACTTC. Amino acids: CASSLGTGVFEQYF.

Here the CDR3 DNA reads TGCGCCAGCAGCGCCACTAGCGGGGCCCCCGGTGAGCAGTTCTTC. Translation gives CASSATSGAPGEQFF. The rearrangement joins TRBV5-1 to TRBJ2-1; TRBD2 aligns across 10 bases. Germline assignment: CDR1 SGHRS and CDR2 YFSETQ. The ends lost 4 bases at V and 9 bases at J; junction bases unmatched: 10. The CDR3 sequence is 15 residues long.

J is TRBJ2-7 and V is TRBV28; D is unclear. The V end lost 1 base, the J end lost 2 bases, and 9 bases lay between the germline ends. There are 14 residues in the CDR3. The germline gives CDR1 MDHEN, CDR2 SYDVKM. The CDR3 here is CASSLSQLTYEQYF. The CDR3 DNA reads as TGTGCCAGCAGTTTATCCCAACTGACCTACGAGCAGTACTTC.

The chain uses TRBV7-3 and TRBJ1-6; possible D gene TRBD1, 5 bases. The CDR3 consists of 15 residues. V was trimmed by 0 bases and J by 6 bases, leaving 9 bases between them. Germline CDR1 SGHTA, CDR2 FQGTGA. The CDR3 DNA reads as TGTGCCAGCAGCTTAACCCCAGGGCGTAATTCACCCCTCCACTTT. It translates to CASSLTPGRNSPLHF.

CDR3 sequence reads: CASRQAPSGGGNEQFF. As DNA, the CDR3 is TGTGCCAGCAGGCAAGCCCCCAGCGGGGGGGGCAATGAGCAGTTCTTC. The chain combines TRBV6-6 with TRBJ2-1; TRBD2 aligns across 10 bases. Germline values: CDR1 MNHNY, CDR2 SVGAGI (reference sequence). The CDR3 covers 16 residues. J gave up 6 bases and V 6 bases, and 11 bases lay outside the gene matches.

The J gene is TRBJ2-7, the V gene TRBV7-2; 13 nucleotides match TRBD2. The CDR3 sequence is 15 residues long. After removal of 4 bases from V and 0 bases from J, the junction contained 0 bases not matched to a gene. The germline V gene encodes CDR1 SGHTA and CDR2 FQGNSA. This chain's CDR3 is CASSWTSGGSYEQYF. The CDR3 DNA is TGTGCCAGCAGCTGGACTAGCGGGGGCTCCTACGAGCAGTACTTC. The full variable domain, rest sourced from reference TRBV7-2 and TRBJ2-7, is GAGVSQSPSNKVTEKGKDVELRCDPISGHTALYWYRQSLGQGLEFLIYFQGNSAPDKSGLPSDRFSAERTGGSVSTLTIQRTQQEDSAVYLCASSWTSGGSYEQYFGPGTRLTVT.

DNA for the CDR3: TGTGCCAGCAGCTTAGTAGAGGGCTCTGGAAACACCATATATTTT. This gives the protein CASSLVEGSGNTIYF. The J gene is TRBJ1-3, the V gene TRBV7-2; D ambiguous. In germline, CDR1 is SGHTA, CDR2 FQGNSA. V lost 1 base and J 0 bases, leaving 7 bases between the germline ends. CDR3 size: 15 residues.

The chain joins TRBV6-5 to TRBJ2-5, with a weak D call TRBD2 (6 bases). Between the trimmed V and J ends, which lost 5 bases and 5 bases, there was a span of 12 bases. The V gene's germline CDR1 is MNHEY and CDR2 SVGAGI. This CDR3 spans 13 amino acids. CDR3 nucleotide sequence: TGTGCCAGCAGTCCCGGGAGAGAGGAGACCCAGTACTTC. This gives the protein CASSPGREETQYF.

The CDR3 spells CASSLLEQGALEQYF. The CDR3 coding sequence is TGTGCCAGCAGCTTGTTGGAGCAGGGGGCCCTCGAGCAGTACTTC. The gene calls are TRBV11-3 and TRBJ2-7; 8 nucleotides agree with TRBD1. Trimming cost V 3 bases and J 6 bases; bases outside gene matches: 10. This CDR3 spans 15 amino acids. Germline CDR1 reads SGHNT; CDR2 reads YENEEA.

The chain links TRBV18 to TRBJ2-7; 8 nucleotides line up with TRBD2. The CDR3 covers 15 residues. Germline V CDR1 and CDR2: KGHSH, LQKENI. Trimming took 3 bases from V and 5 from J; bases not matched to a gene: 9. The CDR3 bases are TGTGCCAGCTCACCGGCGGGTCGGGAGGGCCACGAGCAGTACTTC. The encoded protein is CASSPAGREGHEQYF. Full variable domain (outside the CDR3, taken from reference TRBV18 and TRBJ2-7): NAGVMQNPRHLVRRRGQEARLRCSPMKGHSHVYWYRQLPEEGLKFMVYLQKENIIDESGMPKERFSAEFPKEGPSILRIQQVVRGDSAAYFCASSPAGREGHEQYFGPGTRLTVT.

DNA for the CDR3: TGTGCCAGCACCAAACTAGCGACAGATACGCAGTATTTT. Translated: CASTKLATDTQYF. This sequence joins TRBV6-5 and TRBJ2-3, with TRBD2 identical over 7 bases. V was pared by 7 bases and J by 3 bases, with 4 bases of the junction left unmatched. Looked up from germline, CDR1 is MNHEY and CDR2 is SVGAGI. The CDR3 loop spans 13 amino acids.

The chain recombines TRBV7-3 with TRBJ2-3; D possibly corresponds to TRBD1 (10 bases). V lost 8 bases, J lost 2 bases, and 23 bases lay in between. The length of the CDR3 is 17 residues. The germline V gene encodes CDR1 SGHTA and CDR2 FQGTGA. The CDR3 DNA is TGTGCCAGCGGGGGACAGGGGTTAGCGGGAGACACAGATACGCAGTATTTT. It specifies CASGGQGLAGDTDTQYF.

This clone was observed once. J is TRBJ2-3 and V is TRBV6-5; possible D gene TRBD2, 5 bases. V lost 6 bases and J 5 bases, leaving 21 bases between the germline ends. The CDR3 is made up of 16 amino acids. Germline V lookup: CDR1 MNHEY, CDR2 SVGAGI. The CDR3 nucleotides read TGTGCCAGCAGCTACGGCGGCCTCACCGCGGGAGATACGCAGTATTTT. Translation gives CASSYGGLTAGDTQYF.

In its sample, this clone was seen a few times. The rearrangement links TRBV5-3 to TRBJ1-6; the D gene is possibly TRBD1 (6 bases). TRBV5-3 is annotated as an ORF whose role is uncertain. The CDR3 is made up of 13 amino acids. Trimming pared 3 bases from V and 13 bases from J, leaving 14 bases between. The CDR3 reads CARSYGGACPLHF. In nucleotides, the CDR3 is TGTGCCAGAAGCTATGGGGGCGCTTGTCCCCTCCACTTT.

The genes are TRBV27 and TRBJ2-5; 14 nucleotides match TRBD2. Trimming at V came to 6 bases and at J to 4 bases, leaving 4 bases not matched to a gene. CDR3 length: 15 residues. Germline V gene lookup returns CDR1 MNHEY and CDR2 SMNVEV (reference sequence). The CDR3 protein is CASSHGTSGRETQYF. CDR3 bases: TGTGCCAGCAGCCACGGGACTAGCGGGAGAGAGACCCAGTACTTC.

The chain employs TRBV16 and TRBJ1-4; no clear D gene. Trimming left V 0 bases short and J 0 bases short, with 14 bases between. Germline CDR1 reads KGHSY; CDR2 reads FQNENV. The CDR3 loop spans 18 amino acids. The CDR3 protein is CASSQSPPGFATNEKLFF. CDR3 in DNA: TGTGCCAGCAGCCAATCCCCTCCGGGTTTTGCAACTAATGAAAAACTGTTTTTT.

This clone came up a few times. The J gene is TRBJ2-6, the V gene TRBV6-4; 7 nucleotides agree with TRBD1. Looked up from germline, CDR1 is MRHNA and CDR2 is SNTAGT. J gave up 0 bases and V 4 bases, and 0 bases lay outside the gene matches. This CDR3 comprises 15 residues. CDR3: CASSGDSSGANVLTF. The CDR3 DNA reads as TGTGCCAGCAGTGGGGACAGCTCTGGGGCCAACGTCCTGACTTTC.

The CDR3 loop reads CASRLKSTGELFF. The DNA of the CDR3 is TGTGCCAGCAGATTGAAGAGCACCGGGGAGCTGTTTTTT. The rearrangement links TRBV25-1 to TRBJ2-2, with no clear D. The CDR3 loop spans 13 amino acids. Trimming took off 6 bases at V and 4 bases at J, with 9 bases between the two ends. Germline V lookup: CDR1 MGHDK, CDR2 SYGVNS.

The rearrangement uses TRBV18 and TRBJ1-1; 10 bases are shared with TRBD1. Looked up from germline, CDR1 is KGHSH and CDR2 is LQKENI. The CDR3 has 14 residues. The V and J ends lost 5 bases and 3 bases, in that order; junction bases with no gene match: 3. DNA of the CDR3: TGTGCCAGCTCATCGACAGGGGGCCACACTGAAGCTTTCTTT. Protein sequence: CASSSTGGHTEAFF.

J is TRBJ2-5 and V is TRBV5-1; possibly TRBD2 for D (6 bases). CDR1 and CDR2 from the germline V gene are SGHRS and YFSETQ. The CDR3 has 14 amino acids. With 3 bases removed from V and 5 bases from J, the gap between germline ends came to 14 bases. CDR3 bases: TGCGCCAGCAGCTCGGGACTCCAGACGGAGACCCAGTACTTC. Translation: CASSSGLQTETQYF.

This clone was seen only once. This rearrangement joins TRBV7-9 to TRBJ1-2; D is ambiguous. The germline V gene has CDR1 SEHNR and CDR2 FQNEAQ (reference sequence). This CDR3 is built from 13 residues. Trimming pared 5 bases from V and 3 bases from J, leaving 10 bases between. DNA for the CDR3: TGTGCCAGCAGCCCCGGTACAGACTATGGCTACACCTTC. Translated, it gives CASSPGTDYGYTF.

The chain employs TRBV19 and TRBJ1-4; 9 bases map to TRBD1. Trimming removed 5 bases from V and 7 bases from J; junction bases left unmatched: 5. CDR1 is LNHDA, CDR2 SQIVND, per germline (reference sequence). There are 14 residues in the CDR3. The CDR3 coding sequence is TGTGCCAGTAGTCTCAACAGGGGGCTTGAAAAACTGTTTTTT. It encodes CASSLNRGLEKLFF.

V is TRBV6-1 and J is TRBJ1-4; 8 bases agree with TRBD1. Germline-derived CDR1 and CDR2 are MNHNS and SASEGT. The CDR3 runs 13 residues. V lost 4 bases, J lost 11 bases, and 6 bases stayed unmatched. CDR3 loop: CASSGVTGDKLFF. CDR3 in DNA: TGTGCCAGCAGTGGGGTGACAGGGGATAAACTGTTTTTT.

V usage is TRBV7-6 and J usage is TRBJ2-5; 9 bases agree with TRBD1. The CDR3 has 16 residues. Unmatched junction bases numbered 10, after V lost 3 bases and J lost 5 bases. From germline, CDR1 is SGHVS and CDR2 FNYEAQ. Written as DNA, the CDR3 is TGTGCCAGCAGCTTCACAGGGGGCCGACGCGGTGAGACCCAGTACTTC. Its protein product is CASSFTGGRRGETQYF.

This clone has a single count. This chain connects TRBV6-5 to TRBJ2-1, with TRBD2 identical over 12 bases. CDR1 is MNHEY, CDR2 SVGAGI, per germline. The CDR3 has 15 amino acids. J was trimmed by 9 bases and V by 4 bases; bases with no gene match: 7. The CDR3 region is CASSFGLAGSSEQFF. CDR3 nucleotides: TGTGCCAGCAGTTTCGGACTAGCGGGATCGAGTGAGCAGTTCTTC.